These T cell receptor beta chains were read from a single sample in a study of blood T cell repertoires in COVID-19. Only in-frame clones appear in the TCRdb table, and some are missing; sequencing was by immunoSEQ multiplex PCR. There are 450,000 to 600,000 clones in the sample; around 87% occur only once, and under 0.75% lies in the top ten. Sequencing was performed on PBMCs or T cells enriched from blood (not recorded which). Every receptor here comes from a woman in her late teens or twenties who had recovered from COVID-19. Both conserved end residues are part of each CDR3. A D gene is named only where the DNA matches it firmly. Part of the rows lack a size; the others show once, few, many or a class for expanded clones.

clone_size	d_call	cdr3_length	v_call	j_call	cdr3_nt	cdr3_aa
-	-	13	TRBV7-3	TRBJ2-5	TGTGCCAGCAGCTTGCGGTACCAAGAGACCCAGTACTTC	CASSLRYQETQYF
-	-	13	TRBV10-2	TRBJ2-5	TGCGCCAGCGCCGGGACACCGGAAGAGACCCAGTACTTC	CASAGTPEETQYF
-	TRBD2	16	TRBV6-4	TRBJ2-3	TGTGCCAGCAGTGAGGGCGGGGGGGCCTCCGCAGATACGCAGTATTTT	CASSEGGGASADTQYF
-	-	14	TRBV6-5	TRBJ1-2	TGTGCCAGCAGTCGTGACCCGAGGCACTATGGCTACACCTTC	CASSRDPRHYGYTF
-	TRBD2	14	TRBV19	TRBJ2-3	TGTGCCAGTAGTATTGGGAGGGAAGCAGATACGCAGTATTTT	CASSIGREADTQYF
once	-	15	TRBV5-8	TRBJ2-2	TGTGCCAGCAGCCCGATCGGACTATACTCCGGGGAGCTGTTTTTT	CASSPIGLYSGELFF
-	-	15	TRBV28	TRBJ1-1	TGTGCCAGCTCCCCCTCCTACCTCACACACAGGAAGGCTTTCTTT	CASSPSYLTHRKAFF
-	-	13	TRBV3-1/TRBV3-2	TRBJ2-5	TGTGCCAGCAGCTCACTAGCTTTGGAGACCCAGTACTTC	CASSSLALETQYF
-	-	12	TRBV7-2	TRBJ2-5	TGTGCCAGCAGCTTAACAAAAGAGACCCAGTACTTC	CASSLTKETQYF
-	TRBD1	13	TRBV2	TRBJ1-2	TGTGCCAGCAGTGAAGGCAGGGGGCTCGGCTACACCTTC	CASSEGRGLGYTF
-	-	13	TRBV10-1	TRBJ2-3	TGCGCCAGCACCGAGCAGGGGACAGATACGCAGTATTTT	CASTEQGTDTQYF
-	-	16	TRBV5-1	TRBJ1-3	TGCGCCAGCAGCTTGGGTGTTAGTAGCTCTGGAAACACCATATATTTT	CASSLGVSSSGNTIYF
-	TRBD1	13	TRBV11-1	TRBJ1-2	TGTGCCAGCAGTTTGGGACAGGAATATGGCTACACCTTC	CASSLGQEYGYTF
-	-	13	TRBV11-3	TRBJ2-3	TGTGCCAGCAGCTTAGCGAGGCCAGATACGCAGTATTTT	CASSLARPDTQYF
-	-	14	TRBV10-2	TRBJ2-1	TGCGCCAGCAGTGAGGGCCAAACCTACAATGAGCAGTTCTTC	CASSEGQTYNEQFF
-	-	13	TRBV24-1	TRBJ1-1	TGTGCCACCAGTCCAGGTGCGGGCACTGAAGCTTTCTTT	CATSPGAGTEAFF
-	TRBD2	16	TRBV12-5	TRBJ2-5	TGTGCTAGTGGCCCAGTCGGGGGGGAGGGCTCAAGGACCCAGTACTTC	CASGPVGGEGSRTQYF
-	-	13	TRBV9	TRBJ2-3	TGTGCCAGTACCACATTGAGCACAGATACGCAGTATTTT	CASTTLSTDTQYF
-	TRBD1	16	TRBV5-4	TRBJ2-7	TGTGCCAGCAGCTCCGGGACAGTGCGAAGCTCCTACGAGCAGTACTTC	CASSSGTVRSSYEQYF
few	TRBD1	15	TRBV18	TRBJ2-1	TGTGCCAGCTCACCGGACGGACAGGTGAACAATGAGCAGTTCTTC	CASSPDGQVNNEQFF
once	-	14	TRBV11-2	TRBJ2-7	TGTGCCAGCAAAATCGCACTTAACTCCTACGAGCAGTACTTC	CASKIALNSYEQYF
-	TRBD1	12	TRBV30	TRBJ1-2	TGTGCCTGGAGTGCAGTCAGGGGGCCCAATACCTTC	CAWSAVRGPNTF